Described below is a single T cell receptor beta chain sequence and its context. The antigen is unknown. Relative to the germline gene, one junction end is altered; a read error may explain this. These data are taken from a study of molecular identifiers for immune sequencing clone quantification. On the study more broadly: Within a replicate experiment, RNA obtained from either 20,000 or 100,000 naive CD8 cells was divided into five aliquots, and four of those aliquots were then sequenced. Study-level points and caveats: Identical TCR molecules that share a barcode could lead to an underestimation of highly expanded clone sizes.

TCRdb reprocessed the PCR reads with MiXCR, giving one entry per CDR3 protein. This table holds 45,000 to 60,000 distinct CDR3 sequences, roughly a third found once. CDR1 and CDR2 (germline): MDHEN, SYDVKM. This CDR3 is 16 amino acids long. Source material for naive CD8 libraries was roughly 17,000 to 1,100,000 sorted cells, with 10%, 30% or 50% RNA. Based on a CD8+CD4-CCR7+CD45RA+ profile, naive CD8 T cells were sorted. Sequencing was done on a sample of naive CD8+ T cells from blood, with Jurkat cell RNA spiked in. Subset given: FACS-sorted CD8+CD4-CCR7+CD45RA+ naive T cells. The rearrangement links TRBV28 to TRBJ2-7; 14 nucleotides line up with TRBD2. The source of this sequence is a human donor in good health. Some libraries in this study had Jurkat cell RNA spiked in. The CDR3 DNA is TGTGCCATCGAGCCGCCCGGACTAGCGGGGGGATACGCGCAGTACTTC. This encodes CAIEPPGLAGGYAQYF.